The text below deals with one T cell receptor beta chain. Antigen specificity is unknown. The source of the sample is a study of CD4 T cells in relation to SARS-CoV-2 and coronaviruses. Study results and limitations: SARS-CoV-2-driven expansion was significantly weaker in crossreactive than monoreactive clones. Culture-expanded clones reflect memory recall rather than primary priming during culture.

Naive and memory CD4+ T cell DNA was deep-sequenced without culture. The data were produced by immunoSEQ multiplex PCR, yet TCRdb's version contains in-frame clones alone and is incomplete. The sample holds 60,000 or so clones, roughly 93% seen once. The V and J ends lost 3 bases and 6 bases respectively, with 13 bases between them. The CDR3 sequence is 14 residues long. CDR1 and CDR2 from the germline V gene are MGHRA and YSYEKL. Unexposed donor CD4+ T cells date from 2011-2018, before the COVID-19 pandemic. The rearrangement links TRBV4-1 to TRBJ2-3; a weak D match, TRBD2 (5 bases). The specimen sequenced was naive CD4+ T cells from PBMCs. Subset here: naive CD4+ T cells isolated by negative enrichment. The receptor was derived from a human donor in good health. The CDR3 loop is CASSQDLPNDTQYF. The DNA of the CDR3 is TGCGCCAGCAGCCAGGACTTACCGAATGATACGCAGTATTTT.